This T cell receptor (beta chain) was sequenced during a study of cytomegalovirus exposure and HLA in healthy donors. Sequencing used immunoSEQ multiplex PCR; TCRdb keeps in-frame clones, though not all of them. The sample consists of 130,000 to 150,000 clones, 85% to 90% of them appearing once. The germline V gene encodes CDR1 MNHEY and CDR2 SVGAGI. This CDR3 contains 15 residues. The V and J ends lost 2 bases and 0 bases, in that order; junction bases with no gene match: 2. Comments on this clone: Antigen specificity is unknown.

Study-wide results and caveats: Rare TCR sequences dominated, though some public TCRs recurred in many donors. In the approximately 120 validation repertoires, a later analysis found that first-cohort TCR clusters tended to co-occur. Reports described diagnosis of cytomegalovirus status by the classifier as highly specific and sensitive. There were about 160 TCR beta chains listed as cytomegalovirus-associated.

The specimen was PBMCs. The receptor's source is a woman aged 18-29 years in good health and CMV-seropositive. The chain recombines TRBV6-5 with TRBJ2-7, with 9 bases fitting TRBD2. CDR3 sequence: CASSYAGGISYEQYF. In nucleotides, the CDR3 is TGTGCCAGCAGTTACGCGGGAGGGATCTCCTACGAGCAGTACTTC.